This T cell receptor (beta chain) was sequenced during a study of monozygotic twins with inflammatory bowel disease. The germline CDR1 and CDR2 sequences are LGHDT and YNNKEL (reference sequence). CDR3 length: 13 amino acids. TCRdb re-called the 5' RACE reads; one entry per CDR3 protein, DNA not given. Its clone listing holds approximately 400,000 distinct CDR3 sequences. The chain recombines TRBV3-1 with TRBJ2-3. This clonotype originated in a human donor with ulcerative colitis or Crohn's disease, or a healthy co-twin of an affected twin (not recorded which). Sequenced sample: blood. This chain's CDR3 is CASSPLGPDTQNF.